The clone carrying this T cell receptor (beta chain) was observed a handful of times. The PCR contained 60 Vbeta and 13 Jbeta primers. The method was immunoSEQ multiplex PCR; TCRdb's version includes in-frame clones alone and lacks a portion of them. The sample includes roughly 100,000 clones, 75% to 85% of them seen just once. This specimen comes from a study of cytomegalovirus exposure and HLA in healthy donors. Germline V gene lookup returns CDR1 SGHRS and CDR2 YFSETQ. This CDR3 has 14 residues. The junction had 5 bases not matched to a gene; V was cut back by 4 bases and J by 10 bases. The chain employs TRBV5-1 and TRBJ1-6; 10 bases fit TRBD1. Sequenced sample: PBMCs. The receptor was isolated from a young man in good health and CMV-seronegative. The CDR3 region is CASSGGQGRSPLHF. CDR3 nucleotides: TGCGCCAGCAGCGGGGGACAGGGGCGGTCACCCCTCCACTTT.